Listed below are T cell receptor beta chains from one sample, sequenced in a study of Ad26.COV2.S vaccination and SARS-CoV-2 variants. Profiled with immunoSEQ multiplex PCR; TCRdb holds only in-frame clones, not every one. The data contain approximately 480,000 clones, about 83% of them singletons. Sequenced material: peripheral blood, taken in a trial of Ad26.COV2.S vaccine versus placebo. Receptors originate from a person aged 18-60 years who received the Ad26.COV2.S COVID-19 vaccine or a placebo. Each CDR3 is given with its conserved first and last residue.

cdr3_length: 12; j_call: TRBJ2-2; v_call: TRBV7-3; cdr3_aa: CASSFSTGELFF
cdr3_length: 17; j_call: TRBJ1-4; v_call: TRBV19; cdr3_aa: CASSPGLGTPTNEKLFF
cdr3_length: 16; j_call: TRBJ2-1; v_call: TRBV11-3; cdr3_aa: CASSLFYRGSYNEQFF
cdr3_length: 14; j_call: TRBJ2-7; v_call: TRBV19; cdr3_aa: CASGQGPSSYEQYF
cdr3_length: 16; j_call: TRBJ2-5; v_call: TRBV5-1; cdr3_aa: CASSRSGRAPRETQYF
cdr3_length: 15; j_call: TRBJ1-2; v_call: TRBV4-3; cdr3_aa: CASSHSRAGNYGYTF
cdr3_length: 15; j_call: TRBJ1-2; v_call: TRBV9; cdr3_aa: CASSVDPKGNYGYTF
cdr3_length: 14; j_call: TRBJ2-1; v_call: TRBV30; cdr3_aa: CAWRAGGRENEQFF
cdr3_length: 16; j_call: TRBJ2-1; v_call: TRBV10-2; cdr3_aa: CASSWVGASGRNEQFF
cdr3_length: 15; j_call: TRBJ2-7; v_call: TRBV30; cdr3_aa: CAWSVWGQGDYEQYF
cdr3_length: 15; j_call: TRBJ2-7; v_call: TRBV19; cdr3_aa: CASSATGTGFNEQYF
cdr3_length: 14; j_call: TRBJ2-4; v_call: TRBV19; cdr3_aa: CASSRGGGGNIQYF
cdr3_length: 11; j_call: TRBJ2-3; v_call: TRBV2; cdr3_aa: CASSLGRTQYF
cdr3_length: 15; j_call: TRBJ2-5; v_call: TRBV2; cdr3_aa: CASSEGVGGGETQYF
cdr3_length: 14; j_call: TRBJ1-1; v_call: TRBV7-2; cdr3_aa: CASRYGTQNTEAFF
cdr3_length: 15; j_call: TRBJ1-1; v_call: TRBV19; cdr3_aa: CASSNRQGGYVEAFF
cdr3_length: 17; j_call: TRBJ1-3; v_call: TRBV7-9; cdr3_aa: CASSLGGGADSGNTIYF
cdr3_length: 19; j_call: TRBJ2-3; v_call: TRBV7-9; cdr3_aa: CASSLYGTGGAKPADTQYF
cdr3_length: 15; j_call: TRBJ2-3; v_call: TRBV3-1/TRBV3-2; cdr3_aa: CASRDEREIGDTQYF
cdr3_length: 16; j_call: TRBJ2-7; v_call: TRBV28; cdr3_aa: CASSFPRLTLNYEQYF
cdr3_length: 14; j_call: TRBJ1-4; v_call: TRBV6-6; cdr3_aa: CASSYGWGSEKLFF
cdr3_length: 13; j_call: TRBJ2-5; v_call: TRBV5-1; cdr3_aa: CASSLAGTETQYF
cdr3_length: 14; j_call: TRBJ1-1; v_call: TRBV9; cdr3_aa: CASSVGPENTEAFF
cdr3_length: 11; j_call: TRBJ2-5; v_call: TRBV20-1; cdr3_aa: CSATQGMTQYF
cdr3_length: 13; j_call: TRBJ2-1; v_call: TRBV12-3/TRBV12-4; cdr3_aa: CASTQAPSNEQFF
cdr3_length: 15; j_call: TRBJ2-2; v_call: TRBV2; cdr3_aa: CASSRDRTNTGELFF
cdr3_length: 15; j_call: TRBJ2-7; v_call: TRBV27; cdr3_aa: CASSSPAVSSYEQYF
cdr3_length: 15; j_call: TRBJ1-2; v_call: TRBV2; cdr3_aa: CASRGGDRRNYGYTF
cdr3_length: 13; j_call: TRBJ2-2; v_call: TRBV28; cdr3_aa: CASSRSGSGELFF
cdr3_length: 13; j_call: TRBJ1-2; v_call: TRBV19; cdr3_aa: CASSIRQHYGYTF
cdr3_length: 16; j_call: TRBJ1-5; v_call: TRBV7-3; cdr3_aa: CASSRPTMDRPQPQHF
cdr3_length: 16; j_call: TRBJ1-2; v_call: TRBV30; cdr3_aa: CAWSAHSGPANYGYTF